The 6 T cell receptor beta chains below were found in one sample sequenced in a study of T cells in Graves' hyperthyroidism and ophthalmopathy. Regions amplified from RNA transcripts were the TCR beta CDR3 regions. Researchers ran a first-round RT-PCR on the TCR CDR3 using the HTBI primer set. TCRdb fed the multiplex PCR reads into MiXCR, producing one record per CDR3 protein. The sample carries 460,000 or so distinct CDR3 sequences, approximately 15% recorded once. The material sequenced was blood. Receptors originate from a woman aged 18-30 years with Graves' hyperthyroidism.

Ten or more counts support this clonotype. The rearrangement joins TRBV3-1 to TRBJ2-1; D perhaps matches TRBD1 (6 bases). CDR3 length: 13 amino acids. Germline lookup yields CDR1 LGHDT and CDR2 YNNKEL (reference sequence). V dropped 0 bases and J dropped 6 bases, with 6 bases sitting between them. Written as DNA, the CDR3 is TGTGCCAGCAGCCAAGACAGGGGCAATGAGCAGTTCTTC. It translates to CASSQDRGNEQFF.

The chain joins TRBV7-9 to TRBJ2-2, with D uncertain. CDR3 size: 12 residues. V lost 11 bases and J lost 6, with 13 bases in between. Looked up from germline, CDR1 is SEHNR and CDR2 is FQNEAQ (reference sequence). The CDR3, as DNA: TGTGCCGGGTCTATTAGATCCGGGGAGCTGTTTTTT. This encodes CAGSIRSGELFF.

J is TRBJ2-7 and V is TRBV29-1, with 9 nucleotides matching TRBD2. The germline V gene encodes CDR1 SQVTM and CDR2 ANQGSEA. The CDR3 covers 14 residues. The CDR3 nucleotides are TGCAGCGTCAAGTCGCGGGGGGGCGGAAACGAACAGTACGTC. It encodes CSVKSRGGGNEQYV.

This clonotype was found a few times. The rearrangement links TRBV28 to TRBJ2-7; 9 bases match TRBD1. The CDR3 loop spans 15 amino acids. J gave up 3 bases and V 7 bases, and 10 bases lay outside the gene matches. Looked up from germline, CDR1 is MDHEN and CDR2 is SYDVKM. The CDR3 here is CASMYLQGANYEQYF. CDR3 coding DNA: TGTGCCAGCATGTATCTACAGGGGGCAAACTACGAGCAGTACTTC.

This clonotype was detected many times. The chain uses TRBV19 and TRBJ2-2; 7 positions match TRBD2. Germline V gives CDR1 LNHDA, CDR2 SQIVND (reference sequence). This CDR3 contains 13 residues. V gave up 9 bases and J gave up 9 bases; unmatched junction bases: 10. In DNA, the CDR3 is TGTGCCAGCGGGACTACCGCTTACCGGGAGCTGTTTTTT. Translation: CASGTTAYRELFF. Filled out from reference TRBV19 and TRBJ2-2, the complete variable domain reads DGGITQSPKYLFRKEGQNVTLSCEQNLNHDAMYWYRQDPGQGLRLIYYSQIVNDFQKGDIAEGYSVSREKKESFPLTVTSAQKNPTAFYLCASGTTAYRELFFGEGSRLTVL.

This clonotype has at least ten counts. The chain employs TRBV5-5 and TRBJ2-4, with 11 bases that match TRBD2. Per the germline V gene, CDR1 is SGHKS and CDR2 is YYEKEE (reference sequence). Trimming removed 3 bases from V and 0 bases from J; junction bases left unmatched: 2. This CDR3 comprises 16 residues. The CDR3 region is CASSSGLAAAKNIQYF. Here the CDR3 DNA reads TGTGCCAGCAGCTCGGGACTAGCGGCAGCCAAAAACATTCAGTACTTC.